Below, 24 T cell receptor beta chains from the same sample are listed, as sequenced in a study of shared clonotypes between healthy human individuals. Here immunoSEQ multiplex PCR was the method, and the copy in TCRdb shows in-frame clones only, minus some. The sample has approximately 2.3 million clones, 80% to 95% seen once; the top ten hold around 0.4%. Sequenced material: naive CD4+ T cells from PBMCs. Subset given: CD45RA+ positively selected. These receptors were obtained from a man younger than 35 in good health. Some clones in this sample may be carry-over from other donors' samples.

The rearrangement links TRBV19 to TRBJ2-1, with 8 bases fitting TRBD2. CDR1 and CDR2 from the germline V gene are LNHDA and SQIVND (reference sequence). CDR3 length: 13 residues. J lost 15 bases, V lost 3 bases, and 10 bases had no gene match. CDR3 sequence reads: CASSITVVAGPFF. The CDR3 region has the DNA TGTGCCAGTAGTATTACGGTGGTAGCGGGACCGTTCTTC.

This chain connects TRBV6-5 to TRBJ2-7; tentative D call: TRBD1 (6 bases). The V end lost 2 bases, the J end lost 4 bases, and 12 bases lay between the germline ends. The CDR3 has 14 amino acids. CDR1 and CDR2 (germline): MNHEY, SVGAGI. The CDR3 nucleotides are TGTGCCAGCAGTTACGAAGGGGGTGGGTACGAGCAGTACTTC. Protein product: CASSYEGGGYEQYF.

Worth noting for this clone: Other DNA sequences in the same sample also yield this CDR3. The rearrangement uses TRBV5-1 and TRBJ2-1; 10 nucleotides line up with TRBD1. V was clipped by 2 bases and J by 5 bases; unmatched bases: 1. CDR1 and CDR2 (germline): SGHRS, YFSETQ. This CDR3 region has 14 residues. In DNA, the CDR3 is TGCGCCAGCAGCTTAGGGACAGGGGACAATGAGCAGTTCTTC. Translation: CASSLGTGDNEQFF.

The genes are TRBV21-1 and TRBJ2-7; TRBD2, the D gene given by the table, was not confirmed from the DNA. TRBV21-1 represents a pseudogene. The CDR3 runs 19 residues. The CDR3 region is CASSKGSSQRGLEGYEQYF. CDR3 DNA sequence: TGTGCCAGCAGCAAAGGGAGTTCACAGCGGGGGCTCGAGGGCTACGAGCAGTACTTC.

As regards this clone: Lacking the conserved final phenylalanine or tryptophan, this CDR3 likely reflects a read error. The DNA is left out, because the CDR3 cannot be placed on it with certainty; the CDR3 is given as TCRdb lists it. This chain joins TRBV21-1 and TRBJ1-1. TRBV21-1 is classified as a pseudogene. The CDR3 region is 11 residues in length, termini included. The CDR3 loop is CASTFSGPSSY.

This clone has only one observation. This chain connects TRBV28 to TRBJ2-3; D is perhaps TRBD1 or TRBD2 (5 bases each). From germline, CDR1 is MDHEN and CDR2 SYDVKM. The V end lost 2 bases, the J end lost 1 base, and 16 bases lay between the germline ends. This CDR3 is built from 17 residues. The CDR3 is CASSLEGVWGRTDTQYF. In DNA, the CDR3 is TGTGCCAGCAGTTTAGAGGGTGTTTGGGGACGCACAGATACGCAGTATTTT.

The gene calls are TRBV2 and TRBJ1-1, with 7 bases fitting TRBD1. Germline CDR1 is SNHLY and CDR2 is FYNNEI. The CDR3 loop spans 15 amino acids. V lost 4 bases to trimming and J lost 7 bases; unmatched junction nucleotides: 12. Written as DNA, the CDR3 is TGTGCCAGCAGTGTCAAGGGGGCAGATGCTGGTGAAGCTTTCTTT. Protein product: CASSVKGADAGEAFF.

There are a few counts of this clone. Other DNA variants within this sample encode the same CDR3. The chain is built from TRBV5-4 and TRBJ2-1; 11 bases are shared with TRBD2. CDR1 is SGHNT, CDR2 YYREEE, per germline (reference sequence). This CDR3 contains 15 residues. V lost 4 bases to trimming and J lost 3 bases; unmatched junction nucleotides: 3. CDR3 in DNA: TGTGCCAGCAGCCAGGGACTAGCGGTCTACAATGAGCAGTTCTTC. Translating it yields CASSQGLAVYNEQFF.

This chain uses TRBV28 with TRBJ2-3; possibly TRBD1 for D (5 bases). Between the trimmed V and J ends, which lost 9 bases and 4 bases, there was a span of 14 bases. CDR1 and CDR2 from the germline V gene are MDHEN and SYDVKM. The CDR3 has 13 amino acids. This chain's CDR3 is CASLRVWADTQYF. The CDR3 DNA reads as TGTGCCAGTCTCAGGGTTTGGGCAGATACGCAGTATTTT.

The rearrangement links TRBV7-8 to TRBJ2-5; TRBD1 matches at 10 bases. The germline CDR1 and CDR2 sequences are SGHVS and FQNEAQ. The CDR3 contains 16 residues. V lost 1 base to trimming and J lost 3 bases; unmatched junction nucleotides: 5. CDR3 nucleotide sequence: TGTGCCAGCAGCTTAGGTACTGGGACAGGGGAAGAGACCCAGTACTTC. Its translation is CASSLGTGTGEETQYF. Together with reference TRBV7-8 and TRBJ2-5, the CDR3 gives the full variable domain: GAGVSQSPRYKVAKRGQDVALRCDPISGHVSLFWYQQALGQGPEFLTYFQNEAQLDKSGLPSDRFFAERPEGSVSTLKIQRTQQEDSAVYLCASSLGTGTGEETQYFGPGTRLLVL.

The chain employs TRBV29-1 and TRBJ2-7, with D possibly being TRBD1 or TRBD2 (5 bases each). The CDR3 consists of 12 residues. Trimming left V 5 bases short and J 3 bases short, with 11 bases between. Germline V gene lookup returns CDR1 SQVTM and CDR2 ANQGSEA. CDR3 region: CSVWDPRYEQYF. Written as DNA, the CDR3 is TGCAGCGTTTGGGACCCCCGCTACGAGCAGTACTTC.

The sample holds one count of this clone. The rearrangement links TRBV19 to TRBJ1-1; D is unclear. The V gene lost 7 bases and the J gene lost 1 base, with 13 bases spanning the gap. Germline loops: CDR1 LNHDA, CDR2 SQIVND (reference sequence). CDR3 size: 14 residues. CDR3 DNA sequence: TGTGCCAGTATCTGGTCCCCAGGGAACACTGAAGCTTTCTTT. It translates to CASIWSPGNTEAFF.

The CDR3 loop is CAWTTTGIYEQYF. The CDR3 DNA follows: TGTGCCTGGACCACAACAGGGATCTACGAGCAGTACTTC. The chain couples TRBV30 to TRBJ2-7, with D possibly matching TRBD1 (6 bases). Trimming stripped 4 bases from V and 3 bases from J, with 13 bases between. The germline V gene encodes CDR1 GTSNPN and CDR2 SVGIG (reference sequence). This CDR3 is 13 amino acids long. Looking up the rest from reference TRBV30 and TRBJ2-7 gives the full variable domain: SQTIHQWPATLVQPVGSPLSLECTVEGTSNPNLYWYRQAAGRGLQLLFYSVGIGQISSEVPQNLSASRPQDRQFILSSKKLLLSDSGFYLCAWTTTGIYEQYFGPGTRLTVT.

The chain combines TRBV28 with TRBJ1-2; TRBD1 matches 9 bases. With 6 bases clipped from V and 0 bases from J, the junction kept 5 bases outside the gene matches. Germline V CDR1 and CDR2: MDHEN, SYDVKM. CDR3 length: 15 residues. For the CDR3, the DNA is TGTGCCAGCAGGGGACAGGGACGAGCTAACTATGGCTACACCTTC. Translated, it gives CASRGQGRANYGYTF.

V usage is TRBV6-1 and J usage is TRBJ1-1; D is perhaps TRBD1 (5 bases). V lost 7 bases to trimming and J lost 0 bases, with 9 bases between them. The CDR3 length is 13 residues. Germline V CDR1 and CDR2: MNHNS, SASEGT. The CDR3 reads CASNRQLNTEAFF. The CDR3 nucleotides read TGTGCCAGCAATAGACAGTTGAACACTGAAGCTTTCTTT.

The chain combines TRBV5-6 with TRBJ1-1; D might be TRBD1 (5 bases). The CDR3 covers 15 residues. Trimming took off 4 bases at V and 1 base at J, with 14 bases between the two ends. The germline gives CDR1 SGHDT, CDR2 YYEEEE. Here the CDR3 DNA reads TGTGCCAGCAGCGCCCAGGGACGGTCGAACACTGAAGCTTTCTTT. It encodes CASSAQGRSNTEAFF.

The table lists this clone with a few counts. The V and J genes are TRBV28 and TRBJ1-2; weak D call: TRBD1 (6 bases). The CDR3 totals 13 residues. V was pared by 11 bases and J by 5 bases, with 18 bases between. Germline V lookup: CDR1 MDHEN, CDR2 SYDVKM. Here the CDR3 reads CAAHSQGGYGYTF. CDR3 coding DNA: TGTGCCGCACACTCACAGGGAGGGTATGGCTACACCTTC.

The chain links TRBV7-7 to TRBJ2-7; 9 bases align to TRBD1. Trimming removed 5 bases from V and 5 bases from J; junction bases left unmatched: 10. The CDR3 is made up of 15 amino acids. The germline V gene encodes CDR1 SSHAT and CDR2 FNYEAQ (reference sequence). CDR3 in DNA: TGTGCCAGCAGCCCCGGGACAGGGAACAACCACGAGCAGTACTTC. Encoded protein: CASSPGTGNNHEQYF.

V is TRBV5-6 and J is TRBJ2-3; D might be TRBD1 or TRBD2, each matching 5 bases. There are 17 residues in the CDR3. Germline V gene lookup returns CDR1 SGHDT and CDR2 YYEEEE. Trimming took off 1 base at V and 4 bases at J, with 19 bases between the two ends. Here the CDR3 reads CASSLYISGFGADTQYF. Here the CDR3 DNA reads TGTGCCAGCAGCTTGTATATCTCAGGGTTCGGGGCAGATACGCAGTATTTT.

CDR3 region: CASSLDAGRGAEQYF. CDR3 coding DNA: TGTGCCAGCAGCTTGGACGCCGGGAGAGGGGCCGAGCAGTACTTC. The chain combines TRBV5-4 with TRBJ2-7; possibly TRBD2 for D (6 bases). The germline gives CDR1 SGHNT, CDR2 YYREEE (reference sequence). V was shortened by 0 bases and J by 6 bases, with 16 bases between the two germline ends. CDR3 length equals 15 residues. The variable domain in full, completed from reference TRBV5-4 and TRBJ2-7, reads ETGVTQSPTHLIKTRGQQVTLRCSSQSGHNTVSWYQQALGQGPQFIFQYYREEENGRGNFPPRFSGLQFPNYSSELNVNALELDDSALYLCASSLDAGRGAEQYFGPGTRLTVT.

This chain uses TRBV7-7 with TRBJ2-2; a weak D match, TRBD1 (6 bases). Germline loops: CDR1 SSHAT, CDR2 FNYEAQ (reference sequence). CDR3 size: 15 residues. V was trimmed by 5 bases and J by 5 bases, leaving 15 bases between them. Here the CDR3 reads CASSPRNRDTGELFF. The CDR3 DNA reads TGTGCCAGCAGCCCTCGGAACAGGGATACCGGGGAGCTGTTTTTT.

The rearrangement links TRBV28 to TRBJ2-5; 7 positions agree with TRBD1. J was trimmed by 5 bases and V by 8 bases; bases with no gene match: 8. Looked up from germline, CDR1 is MDHEN and CDR2 is SYDVKM. CDR3 length: 13 residues. CDR3 sequence: CASVQGRVETQYF. In DNA form, the CDR3 reads TGTGCCAGCGTACAGGGGAGAGTTGAGACCCAGTACTTC.

Worth noting for this clone: Additional DNA sequences in this sample encode the identical CDR3. V gene TRBV20-1 combines with J gene TRBJ2-5, with D uncertain. With 1 base removed from V and 4 bases from J, the gap between germline ends came to 1 base. Germline assignment: CDR1 DFQATT and CDR2 SNEGSKA (reference sequence). The CDR3 totals 10 residues. This CDR3 is CSARVETQYF. CDR3 DNA sequence: TGCAGTGCTAGAGTAGAGACCCAGTACTTC.

As concerns this clone: Other nucleotide sequences from this sample produce the same CDR3. V usage is TRBV18 and J usage is TRBJ1-5; no reliable D call. The CDR3 covers 13 residues. V was trimmed by 3 bases and J by 7 bases, leaving 10 bases between them. Germline V gene data show CDR1 as KGHSH and CDR2 as LQKENI. The CDR3 DNA is TGTGCCAGCTCACCCACGGCCGGGCAGCCCCAGCATTTT. Its translation: CASSPTAGQPQHF.